These 3 T cell receptor beta chains were sequenced from one sample in a study of blood T cell repertoires in COVID-19. The method was immunoSEQ multiplex PCR; TCRdb's version includes in-frame clones alone and lacks a portion of them. The table includes fewer than 400,000 clones, approximately 85% detected once. The sample comprised PBMCs or T cells enriched from blood (not recorded which). Source of these receptors: a man between 25 and 39 years old who had recovered from COVID-19.

The rearrangement links TRBV19 to TRBJ2-5, with 12 bases lining up with TRBD2. V shed 5 bases and J 2 bases; nucleotides not matched to a gene: 0. Germline assignment: CDR1 LNHDA and CDR2 SQIVND (reference sequence). The CDR3 is 14 residues long. The CDR3 DNA sequence: TGTGCCAGTAGTGGACTAGCGGGACAAGAGACCCAGTACTTC. Translating gives CASSGLAGQETQYF.

This rearrangement joins TRBV7-9 to TRBJ1-1; the D is unclear. V was pared by 2 bases and J by 0 bases, with 13 bases between. The CDR3 is 16 residues long. Germline V CDR1 and CDR2: SEHNR, FQNEAQ (reference sequence). CDR3 sequence reads: CASSLSGNNMNTEAFF. CDR3 nucleotide sequence: TGTGCCAGCAGCTTAAGCGGAAATAATATGAACACTGAAGCTTTCTTT.

This chain links TRBV5-6 with TRBJ1-2; possible D gene TRBD1, 6 bases. Trimming took 4 bases from V and 4 from J, leaving 17 bases between them. CDR1 and CDR2 (germline): SGHDT, YYEEEE. The CDR3 is 15 amino acids. CDR3 residues: CASSQGTPDFYGYTF. The CDR3 DNA follows: TGTGCCAGCAGCCAAGGGACACCCGATTTCTATGGCTACACCTTC.